This T cell receptor beta chain was observed in a study of T cells after yellow fever vaccination. Background on the study: Researchers used SMART-Seq v4 Ultra Low Input to prepare fractions that had low cell numbers.

5'RACE template switching added a universal primer site and UMIs to TCR cDNA. One entry per CDR3 protein, called by TCRdb with MiXCR from the 5' RACE reads. The table includes 110,000 to 150,000 distinct CDR3 sequences, 6.6% detected once. There are many counts of this clonotype. The antigen remains undetermined. The V end lost 3 bases, the J end lost 0 bases, and 6 bases lay between the germline ends. The CDR3 extends over 14 amino acids. Germline V gene sequence: CDR1 MDHEN, CDR2 SYDVKM. Study results and limitations: The secondary response showed a weaker magnitude and a faster peak, day 5 versus 15. The presence of abundant clonotypes contaminating from the bulk population was possible in FACS-sorted repertoires.

Sequences were derived from CD4+ T cells sorted from PBMCs, sampled 10 days after the yellow fever booster vaccination. The chain is built from TRBV28 and TRBJ1-5; D is unclear. The sequence was obtained from a man aged 25 to 45 who received the YFV17D yellow fever vaccine. Here the CDR3 reads CASSFEVSNQPQHF. The CDR3 DNA sequence: TGTGCCAGCAGTTTTGAGGTTAGCAATCAGCCCCAGCATTTT.